The source of this T cell receptor (beta chain) is a study of shared clonotypes between healthy human individuals. Study summary: The cohort had a couple of women and a few men, ages 18 to 49.

This clone was picked up a small number of times. Clones were sequenced by immunoSEQ multiplex PCR, and TCRdb holds only the in-frame ones, with some missing. The sample contains hundreds of thousands of clones, roughly 70% of which appear only once. This CDR3 region has 15 residues. Germline CDR1 is MNHEY and CDR2 is SVGAGI. V shed 2 bases and J 8 bases; nucleotides not matched to a gene: 11. The TCR originated in a woman aged 25-40 years in good health. The sequenced material came from memory CD4+ T cells sorted from blood. The sample's subset: CD45RA-negative fraction. This rearrangement joins TRBV6-5 to TRBJ1-2; 7 nucleotides match TRBD1. CDR3 residues: CASSYDLGQLRGYTF. The CDR3, as DNA: TGTGCCAGCAGTTACGATCTGGGACAGCTTCGGGGCTACACCTTC.